The 8 T cell receptor beta chains presented below share a single source sample, sequenced in a study of blood T cell repertoires in COVID-19. Produced via immunoSEQ multiplex PCR; TCRdb's table is partial and in-frame only. This table has 150,000 to 180,000 clones, around 85% appearing once. Material for sequencing was peripheral blood. The source of these receptors is a man between 60 and 75 years old with COVID-19, enrolled during active disease.

The gene calls are TRBV30 and TRBJ1-1, with 7 bases lining up with TRBD1. The length of the CDR3 is 14 residues. Germline lookup yields CDR1 GTSNPN and CDR2 SVGIG (reference sequence). Trimming removed 3 bases from V and 2 bases from J; junction bases left unmatched: 6. CDR3 region: CAWRGTGENTEAFF. CDR3 nucleotides: TGTGCCTGGAGGGGTACAGGGGAAAACACTGAAGCTTTCTTT.

This sequence joins TRBV5-5 and TRBJ1-1, with a possible D match to TRBD1 (5 bases). V lost 4 bases and J 0 bases, leaving 19 bases between the germline ends. Germline lookup yields CDR1 SGHKS and CDR2 YYEKEE (reference sequence). The CDR3 has 17 amino acids. As DNA, the CDR3 is TGTGCCAGCAGCCGAAGAGGTCAACAGGTCTTGAACACTGAAGCTTTCTTT. Protein product: CASSRRGQQVLNTEAFF.

The J gene is TRBJ1-2, the V gene TRBV6-2 or TRBV6-3; D is possibly TRBD1 (6 bases). Germline assignment: CDR1 MNHEY and CDR2 SVGEGT. Trimming removed 5 bases at V and 8 bases at J, with 12 bases between. CDR3 length: 12 residues. The CDR3 DNA follows: TGTGCCAGCAGTACAGGGCCGCAGGGCTACACCTTC. Protein: CASSTGPQGYTF.

The rearrangement links TRBV5-1 to TRBJ1-5, with 9 nucleotides matching TRBD1. The germline CDR1 and CDR2 sequences are SGHRS and YFSETQ. V was clipped by 5 bases and J by 7 bases; unmatched bases: 10. This CDR3 region has 15 residues. CDR3 sequence reads: CASRQDGTGNQPQHF. CDR3 nucleotides: TGCGCCAGCAGACAGGACGGGACAGGGAACCAGCCCCAGCATTTT.

The gene calls are TRBV19 and TRBJ2-1; 7 nucleotides agree with TRBD2. Germline-derived CDR1 and CDR2 are LNHDA and SQIVND (reference sequence). V trimming: 3 bases; J trimming: 0 bases; junction bases outside the gene matches: 8. The CDR3 covers 17 residues. The CDR3 spells CASSIVRGGSSYNEQFF. Here the CDR3 DNA reads TGTGCCAGTAGTATTGTCCGGGGCGGGAGCTCCTACAATGAGCAGTTCTTC. The full variable domain, in which reference TRBV19 and TRBJ2-1 provide the parts outside the CDR3, is DGGITQSPKYLFRKEGQNVTLSCEQNLNHDAMYWYRQDPGQGLRLIYYSQIVNDFQKGDIAEGYSVSREKKESFPLTVTSAQKNPTAFYLCASSIVRGGSSYNEQFFGPGTRLTVL.

The chain joins TRBV24-1 to TRBJ1-1; a weak D match, TRBD1 (5 bases). Germline V lookup: CDR1 KGHDR, CDR2 SFDVKD. This CDR3 comprises 13 residues. Trimming removed 10 bases from V and 1 base from J, with 12 bases in between. The CDR3 DNA reads as TGTGCCACAGAAGACAGTACGAACACTGAAGCTTTCTTT. It yields the protein CATEDSTNTEAFF.

The rearrangement uses TRBV29-1 and TRBJ1-2, with 7 bases matching TRBD1. The CDR3 covers 14 residues. V shed 0 bases, J shed 4 bases, and the junction held 5 bases outside the gene matches. Germline assignment: CDR1 SQVTM and CDR2 ANQGSEA. As DNA, the CDR3 is TGCAGCGTTGAAGATCCGGACAGGAGCTATGGCTACACCTTC. As protein: CSVEDPDRSYGYTF.

This clone was picked up a small number of times. This chain connects TRBV7-9 to TRBJ1-2, with D hard to call. Per the germline V gene, CDR1 is SEHNR and CDR2 is FQNEAQ (reference sequence). V lost 2 bases, J lost 4 bases, and 17 bases lay in between. This CDR3 is built from 16 residues. CDR3 in DNA: TGTGCCAGCAGCTTATCTCCTGGTAGGGAGGGCTATGGCTACACCTTC. It yields the protein CASSLSPGREGYGYTF.